Shown below are 11 T cell receptor beta chains from a single sample sequenced in a study of tumour-infiltrating T cells in Burkitt lymphoma. Sequenced by immunoSEQ multiplex PCR; TCRdb stores in-frame clones only, minus some. In the table there are 750 to 1,000 clones, more than 70% of which are singletons. The sample comprised tumor tissue. Receptors were obtained from a human donor with Burkitt lymphoma. Some clones in this sample may be carry-over from other donors' samples.

The chain is built from TRBV29-1 and TRBJ1-2; 9 nucleotides align to TRBD1. V was clipped by 6 bases and J by 8 bases; unmatched bases: 10. This CDR3 contains 13 residues. Germline values: CDR1 SQVTM, CDR2 ANQGSEA. The CDR3 sequence: CSVAGTGLTGYTF. The CDR3 DNA is TGCAGCGTGGCCGGGACAGGGTTAACCGGCTACACCTTC. Supplemented by reference TRBV29-1 and TRBJ1-2, the full variable domain reads SAVISQKPSRDICQRGTSLTIQCQVDSQVTMMFWYRQQPGQSLTLIATANQGSEATYESGFVIDKFPISRPNLTFSTLTVSNMSPEDSSIYLCSVAGTGLTGYTFGSGTRLTVV.

This chain joins TRBV11-2 and TRBJ2-5, with D possibly TRBD1 on 5 matching bases. Trimming cost V 1 base and J 2 bases, with 5 bases left between them. The CDR3 spans 13 residues. Germline V gene sequence: CDR1 SGHAT, CDR2 FQNNGV. CDR3: CASSLGQQETQYF. In nucleotides, the CDR3 is TGTGCCAGCAGCTTAGGACAGCAAGAGACCCAGTACTTC.

V usage is TRBV29-1 and J usage is TRBJ2-7; 8 bases map to TRBD2. J was trimmed by 2 bases and V by 6 bases; bases with no gene match: 6. Germline lookup yields CDR1 SQVTM and CDR2 ANQGSEA. This CDR3 has 13 residues. The CDR3 bases are TGCAGCGTGGGGCGGGAGGAACCCTACGAGCAGTACTTC. This translates into CSVGREEPYEQYF.

The rearrangement uses TRBV29-1 and TRBJ2-1; TRBD2 aligns across 10 bases. Germline CDR1 and CDR2: SQVTM and ANQGSEA. The CDR3 spans 15 residues. Losses at the gene ends were 4 bases for V and 7 bases for J; bases not matched to a gene: 10. This CDR3 reads CSVGPSGRVFNEQFF. In DNA, the CDR3 is TGCAGCGTTGGTCCTAGCGGGAGAGTTTTTAATGAGCAGTTCTTC.

DNA for the CDR3: TGTGCCAGCAGCCCACAGGGTGAGCAGTTCTTC. This codes for CASSPQGEQFF. V usage is TRBV6-6 and J usage is TRBJ2-1; tentatively, D is TRBD1 (6 bases). Deletions cut 6 bases from V and 9 bases from J, with 9 bases between. The germline CDR1 and CDR2 sequences are MNHNY and SVGAGI (reference sequence). The CDR3 is made up of 11 amino acids.

The V and J genes are TRBV30 and TRBJ2-7, with D tentatively TRBD1 or TRBD2 (6 bases each). Trimming removed 4 bases at V and 2 bases at J, with 15 bases between. The V gene's germline CDR1 is GTSNPN and CDR2 SVGIG (reference sequence). The CDR3 sequence is 14 residues long. The CDR3 sequence is CAWNKGGWTYEQYF. The CDR3 DNA sequence: TGTGCCTGGAACAAGGGGGGTTGGACCTACGAGCAGTACTTC. The variable domain in full, with the rest retrieved from reference TRBV30 and TRBJ2-7, is SQTIHQWPATLVQPVGSPLSLECTVEGTSNPNLYWYRQAAGRGLQLLFYSVGIGQISSEVPQNLSASRPQDRQFILSSKKLLLSDSGFYLCAWNKGGWTYEQYFGPGTRLTVT.

This clone was counted only a few times. The chain couples TRBV4-3 to TRBJ1-3; maybe TRBD1 (5 bases). The germline V and J ends were trimmed by 5 bases and 4 bases, with 12 bases remaining between them. The CDR3 covers 14 residues. Looked up from germline, CDR1 is LGHNA and CDR2 is YSLEER. The CDR3 DNA follows: TGCGCCAGCAGCTCATTGGGGGGAGGAAACACCATATATTTT. Translated: CASSSLGGGNTIYF.

The chain recombines TRBV5-1 with TRBJ2-7; 8 nucleotides match TRBD2. Germline CDR1 is SGHRS and CDR2 is YFSETQ. V trimming: 4 bases; J trimming: 7 bases; junction bases outside the gene matches: 16. CDR3 length equals 16 residues. This CDR3 is CASSPGGLGGLGEQYF. CDR3 nucleotides: TGCGCCAGCAGCCCGGGAGGGCTTGGCGGGCTGGGAGAGCAGTACTTC.

The rearrangement joins TRBV11-3 to TRBJ2-1; a possible D gene is TRBD2 (5 bases). In germline, CDR1 is SGHNT, CDR2 YENEEA. This CDR3 has 15 amino acids. The V gene lost 7 bases and the J gene lost 4 bases, with 17 bases spanning the gap. The CDR3 protein is CASILLSGPYNEQFF. DNA for the CDR3: TGTGCCAGCATCCTCCTCAGCGGACCTTACAATGAGCAGTTCTTC.

Only a few counts were recorded for this clone. This chain uses TRBV5-4 with TRBJ2-6; 7 nucleotides agree with TRBD2. CDR1 is SGHNT and CDR2 is YYREEE in the germline V gene (reference sequence). Trimming removed 2 bases from V and 4 bases from J; junction bases left unmatched: 12. The CDR3 has 18 residues. CDR3 amino acids: CASSLQRGGVRGANVLTF. CDR3 bases: TGTGCCAGCAGCTTACAGCGGGGAGGTGTGAGGGGGGCCAACGTCCTGACTTTC.

V usage is TRBV10-3 and J usage is TRBJ1-1; no firm D call. The V end lost 6 bases, the J end lost 3 bases, and 11 bases lay between the germline ends. The CDR3 length is 13 residues. Germline V lookup: CDR1 ENHRY, CDR2 SYGVKD. CDR3 sequence: CAISADRDTEAFF. The CDR3 DNA reads TGTGCCATCAGCGCCGATAGGGACACTGAAGCTTTCTTT.